This record concerns one TCR beta chain sequence. The antigen it recognizes is unknown. No much larger clonotype is one base removed from it; base qualities were not supplied. The data stem from a study of cytomegalovirus exposure and HLA in healthy donors (dated by TCRdb to 2016 to 2017). Regarding the research as a whole: According to an earlier analysis of around 600 of the donors, about 179 million T cells yielded approximately 120 million unique TCR beta sequences and about 300 Gb of sequence data. About 300 gigabases of sequencing data and approximately 80 million unique TCR sequences were included in an early release covering under 650 HLA-typed donors. Of the approximately 400 genotyped donors, more than 75% were placed in the genetic ancestry cluster associated with self-reported Caucasian donors. The study aimed to test whether cataloging public T cell receptors could reveal signatures of past pathogen exposure. The study used immunosequencing to profile the T cell repertoires of some 600 subjects and linked those repertoires to cytomegalovirus serostatus. In addition to the first cohort of 666 subjects, a separate validation cohort of approximately 130 different subjects was used. The study combined high-throughput TCR immunosequencing, statistical association of individual TCRs with disease status, and machine learning to predict cytomegalovirus infection status. In a later analysis, previously published TCR beta repertoires from about 640 donors were re-analyzed and high-resolution HLA genotyping was added so that TCR occurrence patterns could be studied. In the later analysis, no new phenotypic data were used to find candidate immune exposures; instead, reliance was placed on TCR beta sequences and their occurrence across donors. In an earlier analysis of 587 of the donors, high-throughput TCR beta sequencing was used to judge whether each TCR beta V gene segment behaved as functional or pseudogenic. Donor age, sex, ethnicity and CMV serostatus were compiled together with the repertoire data. In a later genetic analysis, genome-wide SNP genotypes for about 60% of the 666 donors were used, and that subset was treated as a discovery cohort. All discovery cohort repertoires had been generated using a single sequencing platform. HLA typing covered class I and class II loci at four-digit resolution. Typing coverage differed by locus: A, B, C, DRB1 and DQB1 were typed in roughly 629-640 donors, DQA1 in 522, DPA1 in around 580, and DPB1 in roughly 470. About five DR-DQ haplotypes were treated as single units for association and clustering because of strong linkage in the cohort. Among roughly 370 genotyped donors of the cohort, an average of around 240,000 unique TCR beta nucleotide sequences were sequenced per donor, around 20% of them non-productive. The full study reports these points: Most TCR sequences were observed very rarely across donors, whereas some public TCRs were present in many individuals. The study gave a list of under 200 TCR beta chains associated with cytomegalovirus. Strong co-occurrence of HLA alleles, especially DR and DQ, made assigning TCR associations to individual alleles difficult. An earlier analysis of around 540 of the donors showed that most TCR beta V segments appeared in productive rearrangements either about 87% or about 30% of the time, which broadly matched IMGT annotations. Correlated functional status among segregating V segments might reflect linkage disequilibrium, but an unknown experimental factor could not be ruled out. Because HLA typing was unavailable for some donors at each locus, only the typed subset was used in association tests. In a later genetic analysis, fewer N-insertions in productive TCRs were reported among donors in an Asian-associated ancestry cluster than the approximately 630-donor mean. Compared with equally common non-associated chains, HLA-associated TCR beta chains in a later analysis were more clonally expanded and had lower generation probabilities. Presence/absence analyses assumed roughly uniform sequencing depth across donors, an assumption that may not hold. According to the authors, the approach could potentially be generalized to other disease states and immunological phenotypes. A later analysis found that most CMV-associated TCR beta chains appeared HLA-restricted, with HLA associations seemingly driven largely by CMV exposure. A later genetic analysis associated a missense DCLRE1C variant with V-gene and J-gene trimming of TCR beta chains, and an independent cohort replicated the association. Some IMGT-functional V segments, including TRBV6-2 and TRBV6-3, could not be told apart with the 87-base-pair reads, so those segments were excluded. In a later analysis, TCR association rates were found to vary across HLA loci, with the most associated TCRs seen for DRB1 alleles and the fewest for HLA-C alleles. A further reported finding was that TCR beta sequences accurately predicted the HLA-A and HLA-B alleles for most subjects in the first cohort. A cluster of highly shared sequence variants was judged likely to be a technical artifact of the sequencing pipeline. Because counts were too low, 15 to 20 rarely observed V segments, including chromosome 9 orphons, were excluded from the earlier analysis of some 590 of the donors. In vitro tests confirmed that a few of the cytomegalovirus-associated TCR beta chains recognize cytomegalovirus antigens. According to a later analysis, parvovirus B19, influenza, CMV and Epstein-Barr virus appeared linked to several top co-occurrence clusters. In a later analysis, some 18,000 TCR beta sequences were associated with specific HLA alleles at a false discovery rate of 0.05. The classifier was reported to diagnose cytomegalovirus status with high specificity and sensitivity in both the original and validation cohorts. The cohort was sequenced for TCR beta chains only, and without alpha or paired-chain data the features that could be detected were limited. For the cohort, immune exposure information was limited to CMV serostatus.

To prepare the library, the immunoSEQ multiplex PCR assay was applied. For the multiplex PCR, a mixture combining 60 forward primers for TCR Vbeta segments and 13 reverse primers for TCR Jbeta segments was used. A multiplex PCR assay on genomic DNA amplified the CDR3 region of rearranged TCR beta genes. The Illumina HiSeq System was used to sequence the amplified TCR beta libraries as 87-base-pair reads. The original methods were these. A later analysis counted about 80 million unique TCR beta chains across the 670 or so repertoires, and roughly 11 million of these chains were shared by at least two donors. Raw reads were error-corrected and collapsed into unique sequences with a nearest-neighbor algorithm that merged closely related sequences to remove PCR and sequencing errors. V, D and J gene segments were assigned by aligning CDR3 sequences to IMGT reference sequences. For a sequence to be retained, a match of at least six nucleotides was required to both a V gene segment and a J gene segment. A rearrangement counted as productive if the CDR3 had no stop codons and remained in frame with V and J, and every other rearrangement counted as non-productive. CDR3 was defined according to IMGT convention as the region running from the second conserved V-encoded cysteine to the conserved J-encoded phenylalanine. In an earlier analysis of 500 to 650 of the donors, sequences lacking an unambiguous match to a single V gene segment were excluded. An earlier analysis of 500 to 600 of the donors classified V segments as functional when productive rearrangements were above 56.7% and as segregating when the standard deviation between donors was above 5%. A statistical classification framework was developed to diagnose cytomegalovirus status using the catalog of TCR beta chain sequences. A later analysis assigned V and J genes by comparing TCR nucleotide sequences with IMGT/GENE-DB human TR gene sequences. A later analysis assigned CDR3 sequences and most-parsimonious VDJ recombination scenarios with the TCRdist pipeline. In a later analysis, each TCR beta chain was defined by its CDR3 amino acid sequence together with its V-gene family, and reads lacking a unique V-gene family were excluded. To address suspected cross-contamination and a sequencing artifact, a later analysis removed some 620 highly shared, low-generation-probability nucleotide sequences. A later analysis calculated a clonal expansion index for each public chain from normalized within-repertoire ranks of inferred template counts. In a later analysis, generation probabilities were computed using a VDJ recombination model fitted to out-of-frame rearrangements, and the results were checked against IGoR. Hypergeometric tests were used in a later analysis to score TCR-TCR, TCR-HLA and TCR-CMV co-occurrence, with a repertoire-size bias correction applied to the TCR pairs. In a later analysis, false discovery rates were estimated by permuting HLA or CMV assignments 20 times. In a later analysis, co-occurring TCRs were grouped using DBSCAN, and TCRdist sequence similarity was added for clustering within HLA-allele-positive subsets. Repertoires with fewer than 30,000 or more than 120,000 public chains were left out of co-occurrence clustering, as were about 5 repertoires with anomalous nucleotide sharing. TCRdb retrieved this table from immuneACCESS and kept in-frame rearrangements only. Not all clones are present; in checked studies, unresolved V genes account for under half, and no reason is known for the remainder. That table furnishes V, J and clone size, whereas the DNA furnished D and trimming. This sample has about 140,000 clones in its table, and roughly 79% of those were observed once. Together, the top ten hold 1.5% to 2% of the sample.

The cohort was made up of approximately 670 healthy bone marrow donors. At the time of sampling, every cohort member was nominally healthy, though immune exposures that went unrecorded were likely present. The donor was CMV seronegative and belonged to the group of 352 seronegative cohort members. A peripheral blood sample was provided by each donor, and peripheral blood mononuclear cells were used for TCR beta sequencing. The Qiagen DNeasy Blood Extraction Kit was used to extract genomic DNA from the blood cell samples. At the junction V is shortened by 6 bases and J by 6 bases; bases outside the gene matches: 5. The CDR3 numbers 13 residues from cysteine through phenylalanine. Solely the CDR3 DNA is kept, with 39 bases framed from the first base. The germline V gene encodes CDR1 SNHLY and CDR2 FYNNEI.

This clonotype was sampled from a woman under 40 in good health and CMV-seronegative. The chain uses TRBV2 and TRBJ2-7; a stretch of 10 junction bases matches TRBD2. The material sequenced was PBMCs. The DNA sequence is TGTGCCAGCAGAAAAGCGGGGGGGCCCGAGCAGTACTTC. Translated, it gives CASRKAGGPEQYF. The full variable domain, with segments outside the CDR3 supplied by the reference TRBV2 and TRBJ2-7 proteins, appears as EPEVTQTPSHQVTQMGQEVILRCVPISNHLYFYWYRQILGQKVEFLVSFYNNEISEKSEIFDDQFSVERPDGSNFTLKIRSTKLEDSAMYFCASRKAGGPEQYFGPGTRLTVT.